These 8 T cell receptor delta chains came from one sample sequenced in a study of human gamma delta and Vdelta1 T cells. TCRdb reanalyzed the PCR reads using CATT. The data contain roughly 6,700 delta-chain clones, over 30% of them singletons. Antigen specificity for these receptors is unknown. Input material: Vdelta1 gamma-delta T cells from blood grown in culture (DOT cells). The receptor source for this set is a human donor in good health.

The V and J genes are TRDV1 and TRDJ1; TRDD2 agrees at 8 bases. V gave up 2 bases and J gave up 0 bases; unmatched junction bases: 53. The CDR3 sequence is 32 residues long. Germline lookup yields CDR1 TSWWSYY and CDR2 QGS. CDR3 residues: CALGEGIWTWTQPQRRASYRGDGPLDTDKLIF. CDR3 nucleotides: TGTGCTCTTGGGGAAGGGATATGGACGTGGACACAGCCCCAACGTCGGGCTTCCTACCGAGGGGATGGACCCTTGGACACCGATAAACTCATCTTT.

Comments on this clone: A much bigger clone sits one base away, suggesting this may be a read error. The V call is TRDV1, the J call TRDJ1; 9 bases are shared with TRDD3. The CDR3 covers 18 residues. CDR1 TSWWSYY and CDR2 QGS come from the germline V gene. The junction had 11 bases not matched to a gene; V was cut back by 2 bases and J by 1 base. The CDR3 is CALGEYLRRGYVTDKLIF. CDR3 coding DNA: TGTGCTCTTGGGGAATATTTACGACGGGGATACGTCACCGATAAACTCATCTTT.

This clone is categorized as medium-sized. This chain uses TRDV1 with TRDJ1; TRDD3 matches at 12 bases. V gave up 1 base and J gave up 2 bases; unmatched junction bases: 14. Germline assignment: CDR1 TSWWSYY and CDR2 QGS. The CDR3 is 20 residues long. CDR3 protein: CALGERLSVLGDTQTDKLIF. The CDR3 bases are TGTGCTCTTGGGGAACGGCTATCTGTACTGGGGGATACTCAAACCGATAAACTCATCTTT.

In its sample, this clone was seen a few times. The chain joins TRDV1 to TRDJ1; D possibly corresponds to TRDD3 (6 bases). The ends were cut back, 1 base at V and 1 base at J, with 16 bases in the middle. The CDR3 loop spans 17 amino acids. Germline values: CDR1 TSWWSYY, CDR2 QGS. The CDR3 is CALGERYVGGRTDKLIF. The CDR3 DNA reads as TGTGCTCTTGGGGAACGATACGTGGGTGGTCGCACCGATAAACTCATCTTT.

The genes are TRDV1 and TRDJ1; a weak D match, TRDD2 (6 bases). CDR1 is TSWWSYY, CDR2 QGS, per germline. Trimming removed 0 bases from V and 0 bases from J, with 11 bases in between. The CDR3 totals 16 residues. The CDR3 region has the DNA TGTGCTCTTGGGGAACTCTTCCTCCCGTACACCGATAAACTCATCTTT. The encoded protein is CALGELFLPYTDKLIF.

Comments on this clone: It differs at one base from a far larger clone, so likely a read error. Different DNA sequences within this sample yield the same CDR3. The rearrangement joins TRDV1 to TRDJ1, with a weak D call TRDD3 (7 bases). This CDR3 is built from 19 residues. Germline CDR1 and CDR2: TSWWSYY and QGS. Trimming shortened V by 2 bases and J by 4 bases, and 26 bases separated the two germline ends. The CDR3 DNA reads TGTGCTCTTGGGGAAAAGTCCTACTGGGGATCCCACCCGGTCGATAAACTCATCTTT. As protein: CALGEKSYWGSHPVDKLIF.

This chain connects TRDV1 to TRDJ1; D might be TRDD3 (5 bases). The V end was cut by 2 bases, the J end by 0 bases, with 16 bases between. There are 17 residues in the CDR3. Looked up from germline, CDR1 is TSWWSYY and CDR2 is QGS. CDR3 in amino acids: CALGEIWDASHTDKLIF. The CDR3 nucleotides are TGTGCTCTTGGGGAAATTTGGGATGCCTCACACACCGATAAACTCATCTTT.

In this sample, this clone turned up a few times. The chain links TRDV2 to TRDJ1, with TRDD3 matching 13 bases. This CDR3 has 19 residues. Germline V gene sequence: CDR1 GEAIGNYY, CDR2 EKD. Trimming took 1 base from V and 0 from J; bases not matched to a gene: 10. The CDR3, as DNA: TGTGCCTGTGACACGACATACTGGGGGATACGCTGGGACACCGATAAACTCATCTTT. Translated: CACDTTYWGIRWDTDKLIF.